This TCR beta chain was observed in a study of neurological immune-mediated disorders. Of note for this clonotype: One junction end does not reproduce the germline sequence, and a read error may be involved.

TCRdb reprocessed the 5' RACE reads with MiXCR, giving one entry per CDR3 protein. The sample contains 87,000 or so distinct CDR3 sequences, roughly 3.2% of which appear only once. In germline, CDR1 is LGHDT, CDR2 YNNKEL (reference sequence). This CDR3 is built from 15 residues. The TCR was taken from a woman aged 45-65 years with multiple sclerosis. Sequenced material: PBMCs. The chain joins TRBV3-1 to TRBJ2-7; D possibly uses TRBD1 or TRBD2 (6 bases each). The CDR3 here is CVSSHVSWGADEQYF. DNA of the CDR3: TGTGTCAGCAGCCACGTCTCGTGGGGGGCGGACGAGCAGTACTTC.